These 16 T cell receptor beta chains originate from one sample sequenced in a study of cytomegalovirus exposure and HLA in healthy donors. A multiplex PCR was run with 60 Vbeta primers and 13 Jbeta primers. TCRdb keeps only in-frame clones here, not all; method: immunoSEQ multiplex PCR. The sample includes around 98,000 clones, 75% to 80% seen only once; the top ten take about 3.8%. What was sequenced was PBMCs. Receptors were obtained from a woman aged 40 to 55 in good health and CMV-seronegative.

The chain recombines TRBV7-9 with TRBJ1-6; 7 bases are a match to TRBD1. Germline CDR1 reads SEHNR; CDR2 reads FQNEAQ (reference sequence). The CDR3 contains 15 residues. Trimming removed 3 bases from V and 7 bases from J; junction bases left unmatched: 6. The CDR3 sequence is CASSLRARGNSPLHF. CDR3 bases: TGTGCCAGCAGCTTGCGGGCCAGGGGGAATTCACCCCTCCACTTT.

The J gene is TRBJ2-7, the V gene TRBV5-4; TRBD1 matches at 9 bases. There are 16 residues in the CDR3. The V segment lost 0 bases and the J segment 5 bases; nucleotides outside the gene matches: 9. Germline V gene lookup returns CDR1 SGHNT and CDR2 YYREEE (reference sequence). The chain's CDR3 is CASSLALRQGENEQYF. CDR3 sequence (DNA): TGTGCCAGCAGCTTGGCCCTGAGACAGGGGGAAAACGAGCAGTACTTC.

The gene calls are TRBV7-3 and TRBJ1-1; tentatively, D is TRBD1 (5 bases). The ends were cut back, 2 bases at V and 5 bases at J, with 12 bases in the middle. The V gene's germline CDR1 is SGHTA and CDR2 FQGTGA. CDR3 length: 14 amino acids. CDR3 residues: CASSLRTRGTEAFF. CDR3 coding DNA: TGTGCCAGCAGCTTACGTACAAGGGGTACTGAAGCTTTCTTT.

The sample holds one count of this clone. V gene TRBV5-1 combines with J gene TRBJ1-2; D unresolved. The CDR3 contains 13 residues. Per the germline V gene, CDR1 is SGHRS and CDR2 is YFSETQ. V shed 0 bases and J shed 4 bases, with 7 bases lying between them. The CDR3 coding sequence is TGCGCCAGCAGCTTGGCAGACTCCTATGGCTACACCTTC. It is translated as CASSLADSYGYTF.

The chain is built from TRBV11-2 and TRBJ2-5; 8 bases line up with TRBD2. The CDR3 has 16 residues. V shed 5 bases and J 2 bases; nucleotides not matched to a gene: 10. Per germline, CDR1 SGHAT and CDR2 FQNNGV. CDR3 nucleotide sequence: TGTGCCAGCAGCCGACGGGGGGGAACCCAGCAAGAGACCCAGTACTTC. This sequence encodes CASSRRGGTQQETQYF. The variable domain in full, with the rest retrieved from reference TRBV11-2 and TRBJ2-5, is EAGVAQSPRYKIIEKRQSVAFWCNPISGHATLYWYQQILGQGPKLLIQFQNNGVVDDSQLPKDRFSAERLKGVDSTLKIQPAKLEDSAVYLCASSRRGGTQQETQYFGPGTRLLVL.

This clone was found once. The chain links TRBV7-6 to TRBJ2-6; 10 bases map to TRBD2. Germline V lookup: CDR1 SGHVS, CDR2 FNYEAQ. Trimming took 6 bases from V and 2 from J; bases not matched to a gene: 7. This CDR3 spans 17 amino acids. The CDR3 protein is CASSWTSGKTGANVLTF. DNA for the CDR3: TGTGCCAGCAGTTGGACTAGCGGAAAAACTGGGGCCAACGTCCTGACTTTC.

The chain recombines TRBV2 with TRBJ2-3, with a tentative D call TRBD1 (6 bases). Trimming pared 2 bases from V and 0 bases from J, leaving 12 bases between. The V gene's germline CDR1 is SNHLY and CDR2 FYNNEI. The CDR3 runs to 16 residues. CDR3 DNA sequence: TGTGCCAGCAGTGAACAGGGACATCTTAGCACAGATACGCAGTATTTT. It is translated as CASSEQGHLSTDTQYF.

The J gene is TRBJ1-1, the V gene TRBV18; TRBD1 is a possible D gene (5 bases). The germline V gene has CDR1 KGHSH and CDR2 LQKENI. This CDR3 spans 16 amino acids. Trimming removed 0 bases from V and 3 bases from J, with 14 bases in between. CDR3 DNA: TGTGCCAGCTCACCACCAGGTGGGGCTGGGTACACTGAAGCTTTCTTT. It specifies CASSPPGGAGYTEAFF.

The rearrangement uses TRBV5-1 and TRBJ2-3; TRBD2 matches at 7 bases. J was trimmed by 7 bases and V by 4 bases; bases with no gene match: 15. The CDR3 contains 16 residues. The germline gives CDR1 SGHRS, CDR2 YFSETQ. CDR3 nucleotides: TGCGCCAGCAGCCACCGACTAGCCGGGCCGAGGAATACGCAGTATTTT. Translation gives CASSHRLAGPRNTQYF. Drawing the rest from reference TRBV5-1 and TRBJ2-3, the complete variable domain is KAGVTQTPRYLIKTRGQQVTLSCSPISGHRSVSWYQQTPGQGLQFLFEYFSETQRNKGNFPGRFSGRQFSNSRSEMNVSTLELGDSALYLCASSHRLAGPRNTQYFGPGTRLTVL.

The chain links TRBV11-2 to TRBJ1-4; weak D call: TRBD1 (5 bases). The V gene lost 5 bases and the J gene lost 13 bases, with 14 bases spanning the gap. The germline V gene has CDR1 SGHAT and CDR2 FQNNGV. The CDR3 has 12 residues. The CDR3 region is CASSPERDLLFF. DNA of the CDR3: TGTGCCAGCAGCCCCGAAAGGGACTTACTGTTTTTT. Filled out from reference TRBV11-2 and TRBJ1-4, the complete variable domain reads EAGVAQSPRYKIIEKRQSVAFWCNPISGHATLYWYQQILGQGPKLLIQFQNNGVVDDSQLPKDRFSAERLKGVDSTLKIQPAKLEDSAVYLCASSPERDLLFFGSGTQLSVL.

This chain joins TRBV4-2 and TRBJ1-2; D is unresolved. Trimming removed 4 bases at V and 5 bases at J, with 17 bases between. This CDR3 contains 15 residues. Germline V CDR1 and CDR2: LGHNA, YNFKEQ. CDR3 sequence reads: CASSLGRGIGYGYTF. DNA of the CDR3: TGTGCCAGCAGCCTGGGTCGAGGAATCGGTTATGGCTACACCTTC.

CDR3 amino acids: CASRGLAGPNEQFF. Written as DNA, the CDR3 is TGTGCCAGCAGAGGACTAGCGGGCCCCAATGAGCAGTTCTTC. The chain uses TRBV6-1 and TRBJ2-1, with TRBD2 identical over 11 bases. The CDR3 has 14 amino acids. The trim removed 6 bases at V and 6 bases at J, leaving 4 bases unmatched. CDR1 is MNHNS and CDR2 is SASEGT in the germline V gene.

The V and J genes are TRBV7-2 and TRBJ2-1; 12 nucleotides agree with TRBD2. Germline V gene lookup returns CDR1 SGHTA and CDR2 FQGNSA. The CDR3 covers 16 residues. With 2 bases clipped from V and 8 bases from J, the junction kept 7 bases outside the gene matches. In nucleotides, the CDR3 is TGTGCCAGCAGCTTACACGGACTAGCGGGGTCGGATGAGCAGTTCTTC. Its protein is CASSLHGLAGSDEQFF.

V is TRBV18 and J is TRBJ1-5; TRBD1 is a possible D gene (5 bases). CDR1 and CDR2 from the germline V gene are KGHSH and LQKENI. The CDR3 sequence is 15 residues long. Trimming took off 4 bases at V and 3 bases at J, with 13 bases between the two ends. CDR3: CASSLTGAINQPQHF. Written as DNA, the CDR3 is TGTGCCAGCTCACTCACAGGCGCGATCAATCAGCCCCAGCATTTT.

The chain links TRBV28 to TRBJ2-7; D remains ambiguous. From germline, CDR1 is MDHEN and CDR2 SYDVKM. The CDR3 contains 13 residues. V lost 5 bases to trimming and J lost 3 bases, with 11 bases between them. CDR3 nucleotides: TGTGCCAGCAGTCGCCAGGTTATCTACGAGCAGTACTTC. Its translation: CASSRQVIYEQYF.

The gene calls are TRBV5-1 and TRBJ2-1; 12 bases fit TRBD2. The CDR3 is 17 residues long. V was pared by 1 base and J by 8 bases, with 10 bases of the junction left unmatched. The germline CDR1 and CDR2 sequences are SGHRS and YFSETQ. The DNA for the CDR3 is TGCGCCAGCAGCTTGTTACTAGCGGGGGGCCAACCCGATGAGCAGTTCTTC. Translation: CASSLLLAGGQPDEQFF.